This T cell receptor beta chain comes out of a study of blood T cell repertoires in COVID-19. Seattle patient enrollment occurred during active infection, with longitudinal follow-up thereafter. Only in-frame clones appear in the TCRdb table, and some are missing; sequencing was by immunoSEQ multiplex PCR. In the table there are around 310,000 clones, around 89% of which are singletons. V lost 6 bases to trimming and J lost 0 bases; unmatched junction nucleotides: 2. The CDR3 loop spans 13 amino acids. Germline V gene data show CDR1 as MNHNY and CDR2 as SVGAGI (reference sequence). The clonotype was recovered from a woman aged 40 to 50 with COVID-19, enrolled during active disease. Sequencing input: peripheral blood. V usage is TRBV6-6 and J usage is TRBJ2-7, with 7 nucleotides matching TRBD1. The CDR3 here is CASRQGSSYEQYF. Here the CDR3 DNA reads TGTGCCAGCAGACAGGGGAGCTCCTACGAGCAGTACTTC.